Presented here are 18 T cell receptor beta chains from one specimen sequenced in a study of CD8 T cells in Susac syndrome. The RNA, about 0.45 to 1 ug, was put through reverse transcription using random hexamers. TCRdb processed the immunoSEQ multiplex PCR reads anew with MiXCR; each CDR3 protein has one entry. The table has more than 75,000 distinct CDR3 sequences, about 93% seen once. The material sequenced was CD8+ T cells from PBMCs. These receptors were collected from a human donor in good health.

V and J are TRBV5-1 and TRBJ2-3; D is uncertain. Germline CDR1 SGHRS, CDR2 YFSETQ. Trimming cost V 4 bases and J 4 bases, with 10 bases left between them. The CDR3 is 13 residues long. DNA of the CDR3: TGCGCCAGCAGCCCGGGTGTCGCAGATACGCAGTATTTT. This encodes CASSPGVADTQYF.

The CDR3 nucleotides read TGTGCCAGCGGCGGACTGAGACGCACAGATACGCAGTATTTT. Its protein product is CASGGLRRTDTQYF. V gene TRBV6-6 combines with J gene TRBJ2-3; D perhaps matches TRBD2 (5 bases). With 8 bases removed from V and 1 base from J, the gap between germline ends came to 13 bases. The V gene's germline CDR1 is MNHNY and CDR2 SVGAGI (reference sequence). The CDR3 runs 14 residues.

The chain is built from TRBV7-2 and TRBJ2-1, with 8 bases identical to TRBD2. CDR3 length equals 16 residues. V lost 5 bases and J lost 7; bases outside the gene matches: 13. Germline V gene sequence: CDR1 SGHTA, CDR2 FQGNSA. CDR3 bases: TGTGCCAGCAGCCGAGAGCGGGGGATACTGGGAAATGAGCAGTTCTTC. As protein: CASSRERGILGNEQFF. Full variable domain (outside the CDR3, taken from reference TRBV7-2 and TRBJ2-1): GAGVSQSPSNKVTEKGKDVELRCDPISGHTALYWYRQSLGQGLEFLIYFQGNSAPDKSGLPSDRFSAERTGGSVSTLTIQRTQQEDSAVYLCASSRERGILGNEQFFGPGTRLTVL.

The chain links TRBV7-6 to TRBJ2-3; 8 nucleotides align to TRBD2. Germline V gene lookup returns CDR1 SGHVS and CDR2 FNYEAQ. The CDR3 contains 16 residues. V gave up 2 bases and J gave up 3 bases; unmatched junction bases: 7. CDR3 DNA: TGTGCCAGCAGCTTAATGTCGGGCGGGGGGACAGATACGCAGTATTTT. Translating gives CASSLMSGGGTDTQYF.

The count of this clonotype is one. The gene calls are TRBV7-9 and TRBJ1-2, with D possibly TRBD1 on 5 matching bases. The CDR3 is 16 residues long. Germline V gene data show CDR1 as SEHNR and CDR2 as FQNEAQ (reference sequence). V was cut by 4 bases and J by 5 bases, with 20 bases left in between. Written as DNA, the CDR3 is TGTGCCAGCAGCTACATATCGACCGGGACCAGATATGGCTACACCTTC. Protein: CASSYISTGTRYGYTF.

The V call is TRBV11-1, the J call TRBJ2-3; D might be TRBD1 (6 bases). CDR1 SGHAT and CDR2 FQDESV come from the germline V gene (reference sequence). The CDR3 loop spans 15 amino acids. The ends were cut back, 1 base at V and 2 bases at J, with 10 bases in the middle. The CDR3: CASSLERTATDTQYF. In nucleotides, the CDR3 is TGTGCCAGCAGCTTAGAAAGGACAGCCACAGATACGCAGTATTTT.

V gene TRBV7-8 combines with J gene TRBJ2-3; D may be TRBD2 (6 bases). V was shortened by 5 bases and J by 0 bases, with 15 bases between the two germline ends. The germline gives CDR1 SGHVS, CDR2 FQNEAQ. The CDR3 extends over 16 amino acids. In nucleotides, the CDR3 is TGTGCCAGCAGCGAAGGCGCCCTAGCGAGCACAGATACGCAGTATTTT. Residues: CASSEGALASTDTQYF.

The rearrangement links TRBV5-6 to TRBJ1-5; D remains unclear. This CDR3 has 13 residues. Trimming stripped 0 bases from V and 6 bases from J, with 7 bases between. Germline assignment: CDR1 SGHDT and CDR2 YYEEEE. This CDR3 reads CASSLGVGQPQHF. CDR3 nucleotides: TGTGCCAGCAGCTTGGGGGTAGGTCAGCCCCAGCATTTT.

The CDR3 DNA follows: TGTGCCAGCTTACAGGGGATAGGAGACTATGGCTACACCTTC. Translated, it gives CASLQGIGDYGYTF. The chain links TRBV9 to TRBJ1-2; 7 bases map to TRBD1. J gave up 3 bases and V 7 bases, and 9 bases lay outside the gene matches. Germline V gives CDR1 SGDLS, CDR2 YYNGEE. The CDR3 is 14 amino acids. Based on the CDR3 plus reference TRBV9 and TRBJ1-2, the full variable domain is DSGVTQTPKHLITATGQRVTLRCSPRSGDLSVYWYQQSLDQGLQFLIQYYNGEERAKGNILERFSAQQFPDLHSELNLSSLELGDSALYFCASLQGIGDYGYTFGSGTRLTVV.

This chain links TRBV20-1 with TRBJ2-7; D remains unclear. In germline, CDR1 is DFQATT, CDR2 SNEGSKA (reference sequence). With 1 base removed from V and 3 bases from J, the gap between germline ends came to 10 bases. CDR3 size: 13 residues. CDR3: CSARGQALYEQYF. The CDR3 DNA is TGCAGTGCTAGAGGTCAGGCCCTCTACGAGCAGTACTTC.

This clonotype was counted once. The rearrangement joins TRBV24-1 to TRBJ2-5; D might be TRBD2 (5 bases). CDR3 length: 15 residues. CDR1 KGHDR and CDR2 SFDVKD come from the germline V gene. The V gene lost 4 bases and the J gene lost 5 bases, with 16 bases spanning the gap. The CDR3 region is CATSEPQRSGETQYF. CDR3 nucleotides: TGTGCCACCAGTGAGCCACAGCGGTCTGGGGAGACCCAGTACTTC.

The gene calls are TRBV1 and TRBJ1-6. TRBV1 is designated a pseudogene. The CDR3 spans 13 residues. CDR3 DNA sequence: TGCACCAGCAGCCCCAGGTATAATTCACCCCTCCACTTT. Protein product: CTSSPRYNSPLHF.

The CDR3 bases are TGCAGCGTTTCCGGGACAGGGGTCGACACCGGGGAGCTGTTTTTT. Translation: CSVSGTGVDTGELFF. The chain has TRBV29-1 and TRBJ2-2; 10 nucleotides align to TRBD1. J gave up 3 bases and V 5 bases, and 6 bases lay outside the gene matches. Germline V gene sequence: CDR1 SQVTM, CDR2 ANQGSEA. The CDR3 sequence is 15 residues long.

The rearrangement joins TRBV5-1 to TRBJ2-7, with 8 bases fitting TRBD1. V dropped 3 bases and J dropped 7; count of bases not matched to a gene: 9. Germline V CDR1 and CDR2: SGHRS, YFSETQ. The CDR3 has 14 amino acids. CDR3 nucleotides: TGCGCCAGCAGCTCCCAGGGACAGGCAGAGGAGCAGTACTTC. It specifies CASSSQGQAEEQYF.

V usage is TRBV7-3 and J usage is TRBJ2-5, with TRBD1 identical over 12 bases. Germline V gene sequence: CDR1 SGHTA, CDR2 FQGTGA. Losses at the gene ends were 7 bases for V and 5 bases for J; bases not matched to a gene: 8. The CDR3 loop spans 15 amino acids. CDR3 in amino acids: CASTSGTGGSETQYF. In DNA, the CDR3 is TGTGCCAGCACCTCCGGGACAGGGGGCTCTGAGACCCAGTACTTC.

The chain joins TRBV13 to TRBJ2-7; D is perhaps TRBD1 (5 bases). Trimming took off 5 bases at V and 1 base at J, with 9 bases between the two ends. CDR1 is PRHDT and CDR2 is FYEKMQ in the germline V gene (reference sequence). The CDR3 covers 13 residues. CDR3 sequence (DNA): TGTGCCAGCAGCCTCAGACAGTCCTACGAGCAGTACTTC. Residues: CASSLRQSYEQYF.

The CDR3 spells CASSLETGGVYNEQFF. CDR3 nucleotide sequence: TGCGCCAGCAGCTTGGAGACGGGGGGCGTTTACAATGAGCAGTTCTTC. J is TRBJ2-1 and V is TRBV5-1; tentatively, D is TRBD2 (7 bases). The CDR3 has 16 amino acids. The ends were cut back, 0 bases at V and 4 bases at J, with 14 bases in the middle. The germline CDR1 and CDR2 sequences are SGHRS and YFSETQ. The full variable domain, in which reference TRBV5-1 and TRBJ2-1 provide the parts outside the CDR3, is KAGVTQTPRYLIKTRGQQVTLSCSPISGHRSVSWYQQTPGQGLQFLFEYFSETQRNKGNFPGRFSGRQFSNSRSEMNVSTLELGDSALYLCASSLETGGVYNEQFFGPGTRLTVL.

The gene calls are TRBV12-3 or TRBV12-4 and TRBJ2-7; no clear D gene. The CDR3 length is 12 residues. V gave up 5 bases and J gave up 0 bases, with 5 bases separating them. The CDR3 region is CASSRNSYEQYF. CDR3 DNA sequence: TGTGCCAGCAGTAGGAACTCCTACGAGCAGTACTTC.